The 2 T cell receptor beta chains given below trace back to one sample, sequenced in a study of early T cells in non-severe SARS-CoV-2 infection. TCRdb recomputed calls from the 5' RACE reads with MiXCR, one row per CDR3 protein. This sample has almost 85,000 distinct CDR3 sequences, with 9.5% to 13% found just once. Sequencing input: whole blood. These receptors were taken from an adult who was a healthcare worker with PCR-confirmed SARS-CoV-2 infection or an uninfected control (not recorded which).

This clonotype was counted many times. The V call is TRBV30, the J call TRBJ2-1; TRBD2 is a possible D gene (6 bases). Trimming stripped 3 bases from V and 3 bases from J, with 12 bases between. The CDR3 runs 14 residues. Germline-derived CDR1 and CDR2 are GTSNPN and SVGIG (reference sequence). The CDR3 region has the DNA TGTGCCTGGAGCCGAGGAGGGCTCTACAATGAGCAGTTCTTC. Protein: CAWSRGGLYNEQFF.

This clonotype came up once. The chain is built from TRBV5-1 and TRBJ2-2, with 7 bases identical to TRBD1. With 4 bases clipped from V and 4 bases from J, the junction kept 4 bases outside the gene matches. This CDR3 comprises 14 residues. Germline CDR1 reads SGHRS; CDR2 reads YFSETQ. The CDR3 sequence is CASSPRGTTGELFF. As DNA, the CDR3 is TGCGCCAGCAGCCCCAGGGGGACCACCGGGGAGCTGTTTTTT.